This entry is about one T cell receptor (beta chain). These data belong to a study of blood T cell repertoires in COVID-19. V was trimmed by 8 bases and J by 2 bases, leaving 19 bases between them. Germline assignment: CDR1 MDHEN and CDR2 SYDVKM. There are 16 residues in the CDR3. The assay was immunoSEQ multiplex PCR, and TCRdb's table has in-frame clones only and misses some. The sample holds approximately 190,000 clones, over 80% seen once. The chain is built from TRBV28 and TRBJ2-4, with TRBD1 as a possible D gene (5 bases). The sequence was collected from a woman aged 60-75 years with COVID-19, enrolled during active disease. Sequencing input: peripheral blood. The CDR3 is CASPPGQGLSKNIQYF. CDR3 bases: TGTGCCAGCCCCCCAGGGCAGGGCCTATCCAAAAACATTCAGTACTTC.